What follows describes a single T cell receptor (beta chain). Its antigen is undetermined. A second PCR of about 7 to 12 cycles used a sample-barcoded 5' primer and a J-beta primer mix. MiXCR, applied by TCRdb to the 5' RACE reads, yields one record per CDR3 protein. The sample lists about 730,000 distinct CDR3 sequences, roughly 47% occurring once. The length of the CDR3 is 15 residues. Germline V gene lookup returns CDR1 MNHEY and CDR2 SMNVEV (reference sequence). This sample was taken from a study of blood T cells in healthy people across ages. Study-wide context: Per two T cells, template switching captured roughly one barcoded beta molecule.

Per sample, extraction of total RNA gave at least 5.5 micrograms in every case. Overall study results and limits: PBMCs were not sorted, which prevented a conclusive comparison of naive versus antigen-experienced cells.

The V call is TRBV27, the J call TRBJ2-4, with D possibly TRBD2 on 6 matching bases. The J call is uncertain, as TRBJ2-7 better fits the DNA end. The receptor's source is a woman aged 55 to 70 in good health. The sequencing input was blood. The DNA for the CDR3 is TGTGCCAGCAGTTCTTGGGTAGCGGCTTCCTACGAGCAGTACTTC. It translates to CASSSWVAASYEQYF.